This TCR beta chain was found in a study of T cells in Graves' hyperthyroidism and ophthalmopathy. RNA transcripts provided the source from which TCR beta CDR3 regions were amplified. A set of HTBI primers served as the primers for a first-round RT-PCR of the TCR CDR3. TCRdb redid the calling of the multiplex PCR reads with MiXCR, one entry per CDR3 protein. The sample lists approximately 640,000 distinct CDR3 sequences; 15% to 20% were seen once. This clonotype was counted many times. Germline lookup yields CDR1 GTSNPN and CDR2 SVGIG (reference sequence). The CDR3 loop spans 13 amino acids. Trimming took off 1 base at V and 8 bases at J, with 11 bases between the two ends.

Sequences were obtained from blood. The genes are TRBV30 and TRBJ1-4; D is ambiguous. This sequence was found in a man over 45 with Graves' hyperthyroidism. Here the CDR3 reads CAWSDQSWEKLFF. CDR3 in DNA: TGTGCCTGGAGTGATCAATCATGGGAAAAACTGTTTTTT. Drawing the rest from reference TRBV30 and TRBJ1-4, the complete variable domain is SQTIHQWPATLVQPVGSPLSLECTVEGTSNPNLYWYRQAAGRGLQLLFYSVGIGQISSEVPQNLSASRPQDRQFILSSKKLLLSDSGFYLCAWSDQSWEKLFFGSGTQLSVL.